This T cell receptor beta chain was identified in a study of neoadjuvant anti-PD-1 for oral cavity cancer. Across the whole study: Before surgery, most patients got three to four biweekly 3 mg/kg nivolumab doses. Study-level points and caveats: Higher pretreatment blood Treg/Th17 ratios correlated with higher pretreatment blood and lower post-treatment tumor TCRbeta clonality.

The CDR3 spans 16 residues. Germline V gives CDR1 SGHTS, CDR2 YDEGEE. The germline V and J ends were trimmed by 0 bases and 1 base, with 13 bases remaining between them. The method was immunoSEQ multiplex PCR; TCRdb's version includes in-frame clones alone and lacks a portion of them. The sample holds 15,000 or so clones; 76% are singletons and the top ten take under 2.5%. Time point of the sample: after neoadjuvant nivolumab, at surgical resection. No culture or expansion preceded analysis of these blood cells. With respect to this clone: The antigen remains unidentified.

The V gene is TRBV5-8, the J gene TRBJ2-5; the D is unclear. The sequence derives from a person between 40 and 85 years old with oral cavity squamous cell carcinoma. This specimen was PBMCs, taken after nivolumab (anti-PD-1) treatment. Here the CDR3 DNA reads TGTGCCAGCAGCTTGGATGGACCGCACCGCCAAGAGACCCAGTACTTC. It is translated as CASSLDGPHRQETQYF. Variable domain in full (rest from reference TRBV5-8 and TRBJ2-5): EAGVTQSPTHLIKTRGQQATLRCSPISGHTSVYWYQQALGLGLQFLLWYDEGEERNRGNFPPRFSGRQFPNYSSELNVNALELEDSALYLCASSLDGPHRQETQYFGPGTRLLVL.